This T cell receptor (beta chain) appears in the sequencing data of a study of blood T cell repertoires in COVID-19. About the study: Specimens from acute and convalescent COVID-19 originated in the United States, Italy and Spain.

Assay used: immunoSEQ multiplex PCR; TCRdb lists only in-frame clones, some missing. Here the sample spans roughly 160,000 clones, roughly 93% being singletons. Recruited during active infection, patients (from Seattle) were subsequently followed longitudinally. The CDR3 consists of 10 residues. Germline CDR1 MDHEN, CDR2 SYDVKM. V was cut by 6 bases and J by 5 bases, with 5 bases left in between. This TCR was sampled from a man aged 18 to 29 with COVID-19, enrolled during active disease. Material for sequencing was peripheral blood. This rearrangement joins TRBV28 to TRBJ2-7; no clear D gene. The CDR3 region has the DNA TGTGCCAGCAGCTACCACGAGCAGTACTTC. Translating gives CASSYHEQYF.